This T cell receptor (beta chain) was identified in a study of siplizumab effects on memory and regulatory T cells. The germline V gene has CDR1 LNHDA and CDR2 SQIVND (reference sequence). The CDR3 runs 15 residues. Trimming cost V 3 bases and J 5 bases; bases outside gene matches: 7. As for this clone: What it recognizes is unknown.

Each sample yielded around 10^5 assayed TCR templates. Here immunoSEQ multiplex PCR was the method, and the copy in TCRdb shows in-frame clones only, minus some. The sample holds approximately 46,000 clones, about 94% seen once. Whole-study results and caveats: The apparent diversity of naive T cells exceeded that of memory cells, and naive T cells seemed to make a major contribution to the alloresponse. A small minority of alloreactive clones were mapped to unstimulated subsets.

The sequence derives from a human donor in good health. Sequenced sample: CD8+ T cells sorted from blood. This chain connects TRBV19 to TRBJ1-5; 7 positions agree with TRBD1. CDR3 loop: CASSIRGWADQPQHF. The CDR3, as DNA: TGTGCCAGTAGTATCAGGGGGTGGGCGGATCAGCCCCAGCATTTT.